This T cell receptor beta chain stems from a study of vaccination and CD4 T cells after COVID-19 (dated by TCRdb to about 2022). Study-level background: The convalescent cohort included six males and four females, with two Hispanic individuals, seven Caucasians, two Asians and one multiracial person. Each participant got two doses of either the Pfizer-BioNTech BNT162b2 vaccine (n=8) or the Moderna mRNA-1273 vaccine (n=2). Post-COVID blood samples from convalescent patients were collected a median of approximately 100 days after diagnosis, with a range of roughly 30 to 170 days. Post-vaccine blood samples were obtained a median of approximately 74 days after the second vaccine dose, with a range of roughly 12 to 250 days. Overlapping spike peptide pools from SARS-CoV-2 and from the common cold coronaviruses HCoV-NL63, HCoV-OC43 and HCoV-229E were used as culture stimuli. Control cultures used a CEFX viral epitope pool as positive control, an HIV-1 Nef peptide pool as negative control, or no peptide. In 9 to 11 COVID-19 convalescent patients and a few infection-naive healthy vaccine recipients, researchers compared the spike-specific CD4+ TCR repertoire from before mRNA vaccination with the repertoire from after. In an earlier paper using these donors, memory CD4+ T cell crossreactivity between SARS-CoV-2 and common cold coronavirus spike proteins was assessed at the TCR clonotype level.

The library was prepared using PCR. At the Johns Hopkins FTIC core, DNA from the cultured CD4+ T cells underwent TCR sequencing with the Oncomine TCR Beta short-read assay. Genomic DNA was extracted from the cultured CD4+ T cells with the QIAamp micro DNA kit. Oncomine TCR Beta libraries from cultured CD4+ T cells were pooled with unique dual indexes and sequenced on an Illumina iSeq 100. The paper's data handling went like this. Non-productive sequences were filtered out, and CDR3s that did not start with C, did not end with F or W, or were shorter than 7 amino acids were discarded. Antigen-specific clonotypes were identified using the MANAFEST web application through comparison of peptide-stimulated wells with reference and other culture wells. To be called positive, a clone needed an FDR below 0.05, an odds ratio above 5, and a productive frequency above 0.1% in at least two of three replicate wells. A clonotype was classed as cross-reactive if the clonotype showed significant expansion both in SARS-CoV-2 spike wells and in at least one common cold coronavirus spike condition. Similarity between CDR3 sequences was evaluated in R version 3.6.1 using Levenshtein distances (stringdist) and unrooted phylogenetic trees (ape). TCRdb took the public reads, trimmed them with fastp at Q25, ran MiXCR for clone calling and kept in-frame beta chains. Identical CDR3 protein sequences are pooled into one entry, listed with their most common genes and DNA. The authors' filters were not applied to this entry. Recorded for this sample are approximately 9,200 distinct CDR3 sequences; 30% to 40% of them occurred a single time. The ten largest clonotypes hold around 11% of the sample.

Relative to germline, V is missing 6 bases and J is missing 4 bases, with 7 bases of the junction outside any gene match. The germline V gene (reference sequence) sets CDR1 to DFQATT and CDR2 to SNEGSKA. Taken from cysteine to phenylalanine, the CDR3 has 14 residues. Of the read, only the CDR3 DNA is kept; its 42 bases are in frame from base 1. This clonotype was detected a few times. This clone's antigen is unknown. No much larger clone is present one base from it, and per-base qualities are unavailable. Overall results and qualifications from the work: Nearly all vaccine-specific clones in convalescent patients (304 of 307) were mono-reactive for SARS-CoV-2 spike rather than cross-reactive with common cold coronaviruses. Relatively few convalescent patients were included in the study, and early timepoints after natural infection were not analyzed. An increase in the median number of SARS-CoV-2-reactive clonotypes from 21 after infection to some 40 after vaccination was observed, but the change was not found to be significant. In convalescent patients, a median approximately 83% of post-vaccine SARS-CoV-2-reactive clones were detected only after vaccination, and vaccine-specific priming was suggested by this finding.

The sample's treatment or condition label is to be understood as: approximately nine-day PBMC culture with coronavirus spike peptide pools or control peptides (ViraFEST assay). CD4+ T cells from unexposed donors were collected before the COVID-19 pandemic (2011-2018). The ViraFEST assay, used in the study, expanded antigen-specific T cells with peptide pools and then identified the expanded clonotypes through TCR sequencing. PBMCs were cultured at about 2 million per well in IMDM supplemented with approximately 5% human AB serum and around 10 IU/ml IL-2, with about 11 ug/ml peptide pools added. Half of the culture medium was replaced with fresh IL-2-containing medium on days 3 and 7. After around 11 days of culture, CD4+ T cells were isolated by negative selection using the EasySep CD4+ T cell isolation kit. As cell number allowed, CD4+ T cells from unexposed donors were tested for reactivity to SARS-CoV-2 S and N and to four common cold coronavirus spike pools. PBMCs were separated from whole blood using Ficoll-Paque Plus gradient centrifugation and then either used fresh or cryopreserved at -140C. Triplicate wells were generally used for each culture condition. Leukapheresis product for the unexposed donors was purchased commercially.

This sequence uses TRBV20-1 and TRBJ2-5; TRBD2 lines up with 11 middle nucleotides. The sequenced sample consisted of CD4+ T cells from blood, cultured in vitro. The receptor comes from a human donor in good health. The CDR3 amino acid sequence is: CSALAGGPSETQYF. DNA sequence: TGCAGTGCCTTAGCGGGAGGGCCCTCAGAGACCCAGTACTTC.